This is a list of T cell receptor beta chains from one sample in a study of circulating and synovial CD4+ cells in juvenile arthritis. Libraries were prepared by immunoSEQ multiplex PCR; TCRdb keeps only in-frame clonotypes and omits some of them. The data contain around 15,000 clones, approximately 89% of them singletons. Sequencing input: CD4+ T cells from blood. The receptors were gathered from a human donor with juvenile idiopathic arthritis. Each CDR3 is given with its conserved first and last residue. The D gene is left open where the match is weak. Clone size is shown for a subset of rows, as once, few, many or a class of expanded clone.

v_call	d_call	clone_size	j_call	cdr3_aa	cdr3_nt
TRBV27	TRBD1	NA	TRBJ1-2	CASSLSRRGPYGYTF	TGTGCCAGCAGTTTATCGCGCAGGGGGCCCTATGGCTACACCTTC
TRBV5-4	TRBD1	NA	TRBJ2-5	CASSLWTGSETQYF	TGTGCCAGCAGCTTATGGACAGGAAGCGAGACCCAGTACTTC
TRBV25-1	NA	NA	TRBJ2-3	CASSEFYSWTLGTDTQYF	TGTGCCAGCAGTGAATTTTACAGTTGGACTCTTGGCACAGATACGCAGTATTTT
TRBV27	TRBD2	NA	TRBJ2-7	CASSSTGGTTYEQYF	TGTGCCAGCAGTTCCACCGGCGGGACTACCTACGAGCAGTACTTC
TRBV28	TRBD1	NA	TRBJ2-5	CASGRQGTETQYF	TGTGCCAGCGGTAGACAGGGGACAGAGACCCAGTACTTC
TRBV7-8	NA	once	TRBJ2-7	CASSLQTYEQYF	TGTGCCAGCAGCTTACAGACCTACGAGCAGTACTTC
TRBV27	NA	NA	TRBJ1-6	CASSLSGRDNSPLHF	TGTGCCAGCAGTTTATCGGGCAGAGATAATTCCCCCCTCCACTTT
TRBV27	NA	NA	TRBJ1-2	CASRGPRYGYTF	TGTGCCAGCAGGGGGCCAAGGTATGGCTACACCTTC
TRBV4-2	NA	once	TRBJ2-2	CASSQVAASAPDDLNTGELFF	TGTGCCAGCAGCCAAGTAGCAGCTTCCGCCCCCGATGACCTGAACACCGGGGAGCTGTTTTTT
TRBV4-1	NA	NA	TRBJ2-7	CASSQASSASYEQYF	TGCGCCAGCAGCCAAGCGTCCAGCGCCTCCTACGAGCAGTACTTC
TRBV18	TRBD2	NA	TRBJ2-5	CASSPTGLAGGETQYF	TGTGCCAGCTCACCAACGGGACTAGCGGGAGGGGAGACCCAGTACTTC
TRBV5-4	NA	NA	TRBJ2-5	CASSFMSQETQYF	TGTGCCAGCAGCTTTATGTCGCAGGAGACCCAGTACTTC
TRBV27	TRBD1	NA	TRBJ2-7	CASSWDREGEQYF	TGTGCCAGCAGTTGGGACAGGGAAGGCGAGCAGTACTTC
TRBV19	TRBD2	NA	TRBJ2-7	CASSIVSSGRRKYEQYF	TGTGCCAGTAGTATTGTCTCTAGCGGGAGGAGGAAGTACGAGCAGTACTTC
TRBV27	NA	NA	TRBJ2-3	CARRWADTQYF	TGTGCCAGGAGGTGGGCAGATACGCAGTATTTT
TRBV19	NA	NA	TRBJ1-5	CASKQGFNQPQHF	TGTGCCAGTAAGCAGGGGTTCAATCAGCCCCAGCATTTT
TRBV4-2	NA	NA	TRBJ2-3	CASGRAGASGDTQYF	TGTGCCAGCGGTCGGGCGGGCGCCTCCGGGGATACGCAGTATTTT
TRBV18	NA	NA	TRBJ1-1	CASSRSISIMNTEAFF	TGTGCCAGCTCACGCTCGATTAGCATTATGAACACTGAAGCTTTCTTT
TRBV6-5	TRBD1	NA	TRBJ1-2	CASSSQGARGYTF	TGTGCCAGCAGCTCCCAGGGGGCGCGTGGCTACACCTTC
TRBV23-1	NA	NA	TRBJ2-4	CASSQLGESKNIQYF	TGCGCCAGCAGTCAATTGGGAGAATCCAAAAACATTCAGTACTTC
TRBV7-8	TRBD2	NA	TRBJ2-3	CASSQDRAGGRDTQYF	TGTGCCAGCAGCCAAGATCGAGCGGGGGGTAGAGATACGCAGTATTTT
TRBV27	NA	once	TRBJ2-4	CASSSRGGKDIPYF	TGTGCCAGCAGTTCGCGGGGAGGCAAAGACATTCCGTACTTC
TRBV5-1	NA	NA	TRBJ2-7	CASSPPSYEQYF	TGCGCCAGCAGCCCACCCAGCTACGAGCAGTACTTC
TRBV5-8	TRBD1	NA	TRBJ1-6	CASSLLRGPPLHF	TGTGCCAGCAGCTTGCTCAGGGGGCCTCCCCTCCACTTT
TRBV5-5	TRBD1	NA	TRBJ1-5	CASSLLPRQGLNQPQHF	TGTGCCAGCAGCTTACTTCCTAGACAGGGCCTAAATCAGCCCCAGCATTTT
TRBV6-5	NA	NA	TRBJ2-5	CASSYGGAHRGETQYF	TGTGCCAGCAGTTATGGGGGGGCCCACCGGGGGGAGACCCAGTACTTC
TRBV5-1	TRBD1	NA	TRBJ1-2	CASALDRVYGYTF	TGCGCCAGCGCTCTTGACAGGGTCTATGGCTACACCTTC
TRBV5-1	TRBD1	NA	TRBJ1-6	CASSDGTGNSPLHF	TGCGCCAGCAGCGATGGGACAGGAAATTCCCCCCTCCACTTT
TRBV5-8	NA	NA	TRBJ2-6	CASGTISGANVLTF	TGTGCCAGCGGCACCATCTCTGGGGCCAACGTCCTGACTTTC
TRBV5-1	TRBD2	few	TRBJ2-7	CASSLGGTSGTYEQYF	TGCGCCAGCAGCTTGGGAGGGACTAGCGGGACTTACGAGCAGTACTTC
TRBV19	TRBD1	once	TRBJ2-7	CASSRTALRDRAYEQYF	TGTGCCAGTAGCCGCACCGCTTTACGGGACAGGGCTTACGAGCAGTACTTC
TRBV27	TRBD2	once	TRBJ2-5	CASSFKRGALYQETQYF	TGTGCCAGCAGTTTCAAGCGGGGGGCCCTGTACCAAGAGACCCAGTACTTC
TRBV5-1	TRBD1	NA	TRBJ1-1	CASSSDRQNTEAFF	TGCGCCAGCAGCTCGGACAGGCAGAACACTGAAGCTTTCTTT
TRBV7-9	NA	NA	TRBJ1-4	CASSLSGGTNEKLFF	TGTGCCAGCAGCCTCAGTGGTGGAACTAATGAAAAACTGTTTTTT
TRBV7-2	NA	NA	TRBJ1-1	CASSSRAGRMNTEAFF	TGTGCCAGCAGCTCGAGGGCGGGGCGGATGAACACTGAAGCTTTCTTT
TRBV7-2	NA	NA	TRBJ2-3	CASSLNSRSLSTDTQYF	TGTGCCAGCAGCTTAAACTCTAGGTCCCTTAGCACAGATACGCAGTATTTT
TRBV7-9	NA	NA	TRBJ1-4	CASSRSYTGMSNEKLFF	TGTGCCAGCAGTCGGAGTTATACAGGGATGAGTAATGAAAAACTGTTTTTT
TRBV19	NA	once	TRBJ1-2	CASSIGVAWIANYGYTF	TGTGCCAGTAGTATTGGCGTAGCGTGGATAGCTAACTATGGCTACACCTTC
TRBV10-3	NA	NA	TRBJ2-5	CAISVGLGSQETQYF	TGTGCCATCAGCGTCGGGTTAGGCTCTCAAGAGACCCAGTACTTC
TRBV30	TRBD2	NA	TRBJ2-1	CAWSRTSGNEQFF	TGTGCCTGGAGTCGGACTAGCGGAAATGAGCAGTTCTTC
TRBV5-1	TRBD1	NA	TRBJ2-1	CASTGLGQYNEQFF	TGCGCCAGCACCGGTCTGGGACAGTACAATGAGCAGTTCTTC